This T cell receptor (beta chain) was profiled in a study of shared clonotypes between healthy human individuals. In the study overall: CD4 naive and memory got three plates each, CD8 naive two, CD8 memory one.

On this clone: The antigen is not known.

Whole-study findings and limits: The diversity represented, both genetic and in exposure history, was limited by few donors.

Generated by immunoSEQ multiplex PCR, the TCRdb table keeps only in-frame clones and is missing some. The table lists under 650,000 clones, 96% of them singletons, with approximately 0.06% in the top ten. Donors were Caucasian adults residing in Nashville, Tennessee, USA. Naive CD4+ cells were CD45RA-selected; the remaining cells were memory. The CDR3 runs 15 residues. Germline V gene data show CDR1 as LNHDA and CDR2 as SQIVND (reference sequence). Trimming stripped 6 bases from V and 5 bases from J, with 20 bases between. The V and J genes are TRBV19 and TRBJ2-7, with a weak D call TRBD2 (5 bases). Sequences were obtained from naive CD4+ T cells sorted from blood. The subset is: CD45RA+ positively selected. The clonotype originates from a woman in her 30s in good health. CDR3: CASRPSGEIMDEQYF. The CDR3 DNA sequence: TGTGCCAGTAGACCCTCCGGGGAGATCATGGACGAGCAGTACTTC. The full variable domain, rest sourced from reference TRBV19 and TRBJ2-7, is DGGITQSPKYLFRKEGQNVTLSCEQNLNHDAMYWYRQDPGQGLRLIYYSQIVNDFQKGDIAEGYSVSREKKESFPLTVTSAQKNPTAFYLCASRPSGEIMDEQYFGPGTRLTVT.